Below, 23 T cell receptor beta chains from the same sample are listed, as sequenced in a study of cytomegalovirus exposure and HLA in healthy donors. Researchers ran the PCR with 60 Vbeta and 13 Jbeta primers. The data were produced by immunoSEQ multiplex PCR, yet TCRdb's version contains in-frame clones alone and is incomplete. Of about 200,000 clones in the sample, 60% to 85% were seen once. Specimen: PBMCs. These receptor sequences come from a woman in her thirties or forties in good health and CMV-seronegative.

The chain links TRBV6-5 to TRBJ2-7, with D possibly being TRBD2 (6 bases). The CDR3 contains 14 residues. In germline, CDR1 is MNHEY, CDR2 SVGAGI. Trimming left V 7 bases short and J 0 bases short, with 13 bases between. The CDR3 region has the DNA TGTGCCAGCACGCTCGGGGGTAGCTCCTACGAGCAGTACTTC. It encodes CASTLGGSSYEQYF.

The V gene is TRBV9, the J gene TRBJ2-7; the match to TRBD1 covers 7 bases. Looked up from germline, CDR1 is SGDLS and CDR2 is YYNGEE. V lost 3 bases and J lost 4; bases outside the gene matches: 7. CDR3 size: 14 residues. The CDR3 nucleotides read TGTGCCAGCAGCGCCGGGACAGCGTTTTACGAGCAGTACTTC. Amino acid sequence: CASSAGTAFYEQYF. Filled out from reference TRBV9 and TRBJ2-7, the complete variable domain reads DSGVTQTPKHLITATGQRVTLRCSPRSGDLSVYWYQQSLDQGLQFLIQYYNGEERAKGNILERFSAQQFPDLHSELNLSSLELGDSALYFCASSAGTAFYEQYFGPGTRLTVT.

CDR3 sequence: CASSPAGAYTEAFF. CDR3 nucleotide sequence: TGTGCCAGCAGTCCCGCGGGGGCCTACACTGAAGCTTTCTTT. The chain employs TRBV27 and TRBJ1-1, with D tentatively TRBD1 (6 bases). CDR1 MNHEY and CDR2 SMNVEV come from the germline V gene (reference sequence). The CDR3 has 14 residues. V shed 5 bases and J shed 3 bases, with 13 bases lying between them.

V is TRBV6-5 and J is TRBJ1-2; 7 nucleotides line up with TRBD1. This CDR3 is 14 amino acids long. After removal of 5 bases from V and 6 bases from J, the junction contained 9 bases not matched to a gene. The V gene's germline CDR1 is MNHEY and CDR2 SVGAGI. This CDR3 reads CASSRQGGGDGYTF. The CDR3 DNA reads as TGTGCCAGCAGTCGACAGGGAGGCGGAGATGGCTACACCTTC.

In regard to this clone: A read error may produce the germline difference seen at one junction end. This chain links TRBV7-7 with TRBJ2-2; 7 positions agree with TRBD1. There are 14 residues in the CDR3. CDR1 is SSHAT and CDR2 is FNYEAQ in the germline V gene (reference sequence). CDR3 amino acids: CASSIRGYTGELFF. The CDR3 nucleotides read TGTGCTAGCAGCATCAGGGGGTACACCGGGGAGCTGTTTTTT.

V usage is TRBV20-1 and J usage is TRBJ1-5, with D unclear. The length of the CDR3 is 11 residues. With 5 bases removed from V and 11 bases from J, the gap between germline ends came to 13 bases. CDR1 is DFQATT and CDR2 is SNEGSKA in the germline V gene (reference sequence). CDR3: CSARGLFAQHF. CDR3 sequence (DNA): TGCAGTGCTCGTGGACTTTTCGCCCAGCATTTT.

The chain is built from TRBV27 and TRBJ2-7; D possibly corresponds to TRBD2 (6 bases). V was shortened by 8 bases and J by 0 bases, with 11 bases between the two germline ends. The CDR3 spans 13 residues. Germline V lookup: CDR1 MNHEY, CDR2 SMNVEV (reference sequence). Here the CDR3 reads CASRRRGSYEQYF. CDR3 in DNA: TGTGCCAGCCGCAGGCGGGGCTCCTACGAGCAGTACTTC.

The sample holds one count of this clone. The V call is TRBV7-9, the J call TRBJ1-1; 8 nucleotides align to TRBD1. V lost 6 bases and J lost 5; bases outside the gene matches: 8. This CDR3 has 14 amino acids. Germline V lookup: CDR1 SEHNR, CDR2 FQNEAQ (reference sequence). The CDR3 is CASSFTGGGTEAFF. The CDR3 DNA reads TGTGCCAGCAGTTTTACAGGGGGAGGAACTGAAGCTTTCTTT.

The V and J genes are TRBV7-2 and TRBJ1-2, with TRBD1 matching 9 bases. Trimming removed 1 base from V and 0 bases from J; junction bases left unmatched: 3. The CDR3 loop spans 16 amino acids. In germline, CDR1 is SGHTA, CDR2 FQGNSA. Here the CDR3 reads CASSLGGTGSNYGYTF. CDR3 nucleotide sequence: TGTGCCAGCAGCTTAGGCGGGACAGGGTCTAACTATGGCTACACCTTC.

The rearrangement uses TRBV20-1 and TRBJ2-7; the D is unclear. This CDR3 is built from 11 residues. With 3 bases removed from V and 4 bases from J, the gap between germline ends came to 7 bases. CDR1 DFQATT and CDR2 SNEGSKA come from the germline V gene (reference sequence). Here the CDR3 reads CSASGAYEQYV. The DNA for the CDR3 is TGCAGTGCTAGCGGAGCTTACGAGCAGTACGTC.

The genes are TRBV19 and TRBJ1-5; 10 positions match TRBD1. Germline V gene data show CDR1 as LNHDA and CDR2 as SQIVND (reference sequence). This CDR3 is 14 amino acids long. Trimming took 5 bases from V and 4 from J; bases not matched to a gene: 2. The CDR3 loop reads CASSWTGGNQPQHF. CDR3 DNA sequence: TGTGCCAGTAGTTGGACAGGGGGGAATCAGCCCCAGCATTTT.

This clone has a handful of counts. The chain couples TRBV7-2 to TRBJ2-1; tentatively, D is TRBD2 (5 bases). This CDR3 is built from 13 residues. Germline CDR1 and CDR2: SGHTA and FQGNSA. The ends were cut back, 5 bases at V and 7 bases at J, with 12 bases in the middle. The CDR3: CASSQRPGNEQFF. DNA for the CDR3: TGTGCCAGCAGCCAACGTCCGGGAAATGAGCAGTTCTTC.

This sequence joins TRBV6-5 and TRBJ2-2, with 7 bases that match TRBD1. This CDR3 comprises 16 residues. The germline CDR1 and CDR2 sequences are MNHEY and SVGAGI. The trim removed 3 bases at V and 6 bases at J, leaving 10 bases unmatched. In DNA form, the CDR3 reads TGTGCCAGCAGTTATACAGGGGTCCTACCTTCCGGGGAGCTGTTTTTT. It translates to CASSYTGVLPSGELFF.

This chain links TRBV5-1 with TRBJ2-3, with D possibly matching TRBD1 (5 bases). The CDR3 length is 13 residues. CDR1 and CDR2 (germline): SGHRS, YFSETQ. The germline V and J ends were trimmed by 0 bases and 3 bases, with 5 bases remaining between them. CDR3 nucleotides: TGCGCCAGCAGCTTGGCAGGGACAGATACGCAGTATTTT. It encodes CASSLAGTDTQYF.

This clone is a singleton in its sample. The chain is built from TRBV19 and TRBJ1-2, with 9 bases matching TRBD1. The CDR3 runs to 18 residues. Germline V lookup: CDR1 LNHDA, CDR2 SQIVND (reference sequence). The V and J ends lost 5 bases and 14 bases, in that order; junction bases with no gene match: 27. CDR3 sequence reads: CASSRPPGQGPSWTATTF. CDR3 sequence (DNA): TGTGCCAGTAGTCGTCCACCGGGACAGGGACCCTCATGGACGGCTACAACCTTC.

The V call is TRBV5-8, the J call TRBJ1-1; 7 bases map to TRBD1. The CDR3 is 15 amino acids. CDR1 is SGHTS, CDR2 YDEGEE, per germline. The trim removed 4 bases at V and 0 bases at J, leaving 6 bases unmatched. CDR3 sequence: CASSHSGQMNTEAFF. The CDR3 DNA sequence: TGTGCCAGCAGCCATTCGGGACAGATGAACACTGAAGCTTTCTTT.

The J gene is TRBJ1-4, the V gene TRBV5-1; 8 positions agree with TRBD1. V gave up 4 bases and J gave up 2 bases; unmatched junction bases: 4. This CDR3 is 15 amino acids long. Per germline, CDR1 SGHRS and CDR2 YFSETQ. CDR3 sequence: CASSEDRATNEKLFF. CDR3 coding DNA: TGCGCCAGCAGCGAGGACAGGGCGACTAATGAAAAACTGTTTTTT.

V usage is TRBV6-6 and J usage is TRBJ2-2; TRBD2 matches 9 bases. The CDR3 consists of 15 residues. J gave up 0 bases and V 5 bases, and 1 base lay outside the gene matches. Germline V gene sequence: CDR1 MNHNY, CDR2 SVGAGI (reference sequence). Written as DNA, the CDR3 is TGTGCCAGCAGTCCTAGCGGGGCGAACACCGGGGAGCTGTTTTTT. Protein product: CASSPSGANTGELFF.

This clone was seen once. The rearrangement joins TRBV5-1 to TRBJ2-3; D might be TRBD2 (6 bases). Germline V gene data show CDR1 as SGHRS and CDR2 as YFSETQ. Between the trimmed V and J ends, which lost 0 bases and 2 bases, there was a span of 10 bases. This CDR3 spans 15 amino acids. CDR3 protein: CASSLVSGVTDTQYF. CDR3 DNA sequence: TGCGCCAGCAGCTTGGTTAGCGGAGTCACAGATACGCAGTATTTT. Using reference TRBV5-1 and TRBJ2-3 for the parts outside the CDR3, the full variable domain is KAGVTQTPRYLIKTRGQQVTLSCSPISGHRSVSWYQQTPGQGLQFLFEYFSETQRNKGNFPGRFSGRQFSNSRSEMNVSTLELGDSALYLCASSLVSGVTDTQYFGPGTRLTVL.

In this sample, this clone turned up once. The J gene is TRBJ2-4, the V gene TRBV30; D not resolved. This CDR3 has 14 residues. The V end lost 0 bases, the J end lost 1 base, and 7 bases lay between the germline ends. Germline assignment: CDR1 GTSNPN and CDR2 SVGIG (reference sequence). CDR3 DNA: TGTGCCTGGAGTGTCCAGGTGGCCAAAAACATTCAGTACTTC. Translation: CAWSVQVAKNIQYF. The full variable domain, in which reference TRBV30 and TRBJ2-4 provide the parts outside the CDR3, is SQTIHQWPATLVQPVGSPLSLECTVEGTSNPNLYWYRQAAGRGLQLLFYSVGIGQISSEVPQNLSASRPQDRQFILSSKKLLLSDSGFYLCAWSVQVAKNIQYFGAGTRLSVL.

This chain uses TRBV5-6 with TRBJ2-7; D gene unclear. Trimming removed 0 bases at V and 3 bases at J, with 13 bases between. The CDR3 consists of 15 residues. Looked up from germline, CDR1 is SGHDT and CDR2 is YYEEEE. As DNA, the CDR3 is TGTGCCAGCAGCTTGGCTTTTGGGCTACTCTACGAGCAGTACGTC. It codes for CASSLAFGLLYEQYV.

In this sample, this clone turned up once. The V call is TRBV10-2, the J call TRBJ1-2, with 7 bases that match TRBD1. The CDR3 spans 13 residues. Germline V CDR1 and CDR2: WSHSY, SAAADI. V was clipped by 3 bases and J by 5 bases; unmatched bases: 3. For the CDR3, the DNA is TGCGCCAGCAGTGAAACAGGGGAGTATGGCTACACCTTC. It is translated as CASSETGEYGYTF.

The rearrangement uses TRBV4-3 and TRBJ1-1; TRBD1 might be the D (6 bases). Germline values: CDR1 LGHNA, CDR2 YSLEER. V lost 0 bases and J 0 bases, leaving 14 bases between the germline ends. The CDR3 runs to 17 residues. CDR3 loop: CASSQEWGPGMNTEAFF. The CDR3 DNA sequence: TGCGCCAGCAGCCAAGAATGGGGGCCCGGGATGAACACTGAAGCTTTCTTT.